The 20 T cell receptor beta chains below all came from one sample that was sequenced in a study of cytomegalovirus exposure and HLA in healthy donors. TCRdb keeps only in-frame clones here, not all; method: immunoSEQ multiplex PCR. The sample has tens of thousands of clones, 89% seen once. Sequenced: PBMCs. The receptor set was obtained from a woman aged 18-29 years in good health and CMV-seronegative.

This sequence joins TRBV30 and TRBJ2-3; maybe TRBD1 (6 bases). Germline loops: CDR1 GTSNPN, CDR2 SVGIG (reference sequence). The CDR3 has 16 amino acids. Between the trimmed V and J ends, which lost 3 bases and 2 bases, there was a span of 18 bases. As DNA, the CDR3 is TGTGCCTGGAGGGCACAGGGATGGCGTTCCACAGATACGCAGTATTTT. It yields the protein CAWRAQGWRSTDTQYF.

CDR3 in amino acids: CASSFAATNEKLFF. Written as DNA, the CDR3 is TGTGCCAGCAGCTTTGCAGCAACTAATGAAAAACTGTTTTTT. The chain uses TRBV5-8 and TRBJ1-4; unclear D gene. The germline gives CDR1 SGHTS, CDR2 YDEGEE. Trimming stripped 2 bases from V and 0 bases from J, with 5 bases between. The CDR3 spans 14 residues.

The gene calls are TRBV6-5 and TRBJ2-5; no reliable D call. Trimming left V 6 bases short and J 1 base short, with 9 bases between. CDR1 is MNHEY and CDR2 is SVGAGI in the germline V gene. This CDR3 has 13 residues. The CDR3 here is CASSRSSQETQYF. The CDR3 coding sequence is TGTGCCAGCAGCCGCTCCAGCCAAGAGACCCAGTACTTC.

The chain combines TRBV5-1 with TRBJ1-1, with a possible D match to TRBD1 (5 bases). V lost 0 bases, J lost 12 bases, and 15 bases lay in between. CDR3 size: 13 residues. The germline V gene encodes CDR1 SGHRS and CDR2 YFSETQ. The CDR3 here is CASSLVGAGGTFF. CDR3 DNA: TGCGCCAGCAGCTTGGTAGGGGCCGGAGGGACTTTCTTT.

The chain has TRBV19 and TRBJ2-2; TRBD1 aligns across 7 bases. The CDR3 sequence is 16 residues long. Trimming removed 3 bases from V and 4 bases from J; junction bases left unmatched: 8. CDR1 is LNHDA, CDR2 SQIVND, per germline (reference sequence). DNA for the CDR3: TGTGCCAGTAGTATTTACGGGACAGCCCTCACCGGGGAGCTGTTTTTT. Protein sequence: CASSIYGTALTGELFF.

This chain connects TRBV28 to TRBJ2-2; TRBD2 might be the D (6 bases). Trimming took off 5 bases at V and 1 base at J, with 20 bases between the two ends. The CDR3 sequence is 18 residues long. Germline V CDR1 and CDR2: MDHEN, SYDVKM. The CDR3 spells CASSPPGVAALNTGELFF. The DNA for the CDR3 is TGTGCCAGCAGTCCCCCCGGAGTAGCGGCCCTGAACACCGGGGAGCTGTTTTTT. Using reference TRBV28 and TRBJ2-2 for the parts outside the CDR3, the full variable domain is DVKVTQSSRYLVKRTGEKVFLECVQDMDHENMFWYRQDPGLGLRLIYFSYDVKMKEKGDIPEGYSVSREKKERFSLILESASTNQTSMYLCASSPPGVAALNTGELFFGEGSRLTVL.

The chain is built from TRBV6-1 and TRBJ2-1; TRBD2 aligns across 10 bases. Unmatched junction bases numbered 8, after V lost 3 bases and J lost 6 bases. The germline CDR1 and CDR2 sequences are MNHNS and SASEGT. CDR3 length: 16 residues. The CDR3 DNA follows: TGTGCCAGCAGTGACGAGACTAGCGGGTTTTCCAATGAGCAGTTCTTC. It translates to CASSDETSGFSNEQFF.

The CDR3 DNA reads TGTGCCAGCAGCCCAACCGGGTCCCCTCGCGAGCAGTACTTC. As protein: CASSPTGSPREQYF. This rearrangement joins TRBV7-9 to TRBJ2-7; D gene ambiguous. The CDR3 length is 14 residues. Trimming took 5 bases from V and 6 from J, leaving 17 bases between them. From germline, CDR1 is SEHNR and CDR2 FQNEAQ (reference sequence).

This clone is a singleton in its sample. The chain employs TRBV11-2 and TRBJ2-1; 11 nucleotides match TRBD2. This CDR3 region has 15 residues. Trimming took 4 bases from V and 8 from J; bases not matched to a gene: 7. Germline V gene lookup returns CDR1 SGHAT and CDR2 FQNNGV. CDR3 sequence (DNA): TGTGCCAGCAGCTCAGGGACTAGCGGTAGGCATGAGCAGTTCTTC. Translating gives CASSSGTSGRHEQFF. Based on the CDR3 plus reference TRBV11-2 and TRBJ2-1, the full variable domain is EAGVAQSPRYKIIEKRQSVAFWCNPISGHATLYWYQQILGQGPKLLIQFQNNGVVDDSQLPKDRFSAERLKGVDSTLKIQPAKLEDSAVYLCASSSGTSGRHEQFFGPGTRLTVL.

Only one count was recorded for this clone. V gene TRBV27 combines with J gene TRBJ2-3, with unresolved D. The CDR3 length is 12 residues. V lost 6 bases and J 0 bases, leaving 4 bases between the germline ends. Per germline, CDR1 MNHEY and CDR2 SMNVEV (reference sequence). CDR3 protein: CASRTSTDTQYF. CDR3 sequence (DNA): TGTGCCAGCAGAACTAGCACAGATACGCAGTATTTT.

The CDR3 DNA sequence: TGTGCCAGCAGCGCCGTGGACAGTCGGTGGGAGACCCAGTACTTC. This codes for CASSAVDSRWETQYF. This chain joins TRBV9 and TRBJ2-5; D might be TRBD1 (6 bases). Germline V gives CDR1 SGDLS, CDR2 YYNGEE. The CDR3 is 15 amino acids. The V end lost 3 bases, the J end lost 5 bases, and 17 bases lay between the germline ends.

The chain has TRBV28 and TRBJ1-5; TRBD1 is a possible D gene (6 bases). CDR1 is MDHEN and CDR2 is SYDVKM in the germline V gene. The germline V and J ends were trimmed by 6 bases and 6 bases, with 18 bases remaining between them. The CDR3 is made up of 15 amino acids. CDR3 sequence reads: CASRNQGGWGQPQHF. CDR3 sequence (DNA): TGTGCCAGCAGAAACCAAGGGGGTTGGGGTCAGCCCCAGCATTTT.

A single count supports this clone. The rearrangement uses TRBV28 and TRBJ2-1; D is perhaps TRBD2 (6 bases). V lost 2 bases and J 0 bases, leaving 17 bases between the germline ends. Germline values: CDR1 MDHEN, CDR2 SYDVKM. The CDR3 contains 18 residues. The CDR3 is CASSLLGSGESSYNEQFF. The CDR3 nucleotides read TGTGCCAGCAGTTTACTGGGCTCGGGGGAAAGCTCCTACAATGAGCAGTTCTTC.

This clone was found once. The chain carries TRBV7-9 and TRBJ1-1; tentative D call: TRBD1 (5 bases). The CDR3 consists of 15 residues. Germline CDR1 and CDR2: SEHNR and FQNEAQ (reference sequence). V was cut by 2 bases and J by 1 base, with 11 bases left in between. The CDR3 loop reads CASSLYGGPNTEAFF. CDR3 DNA: TGTGCCAGCAGCTTATACGGGGGACCGAACACTGAAGCTTTCTTT.

The V call is TRBV28, the J call TRBJ2-7; 9 bases match TRBD1. This CDR3 region has 13 residues. Trimming at V came to 5 bases and at J to 7 bases, leaving 6 bases not matched to a gene. In germline, CDR1 is MDHEN, CDR2 SYDVKM. The CDR3 DNA reads TGTGCCAGCAGTGACCCGGGACAGGGTGAGCAGTACTTC. It specifies CASSDPGQGEQYF.

This clone was detected once. The chain combines TRBV14 with TRBJ2-2, with 10 bases fitting TRBD2. Trimming took 4 bases from V and 4 from J; bases not matched to a gene: 9. CDR3 size: 17 residues. Germline V lookup: CDR1 SGHDN, CDR2 FVKESK. The CDR3: CASSLLSGGAGTGELFF. As DNA, the CDR3 is TGTGCCAGCAGCCTCCTCAGCGGGGGGGCCGGCACCGGGGAGCTGTTTTTT. The entire variable domain, with the rest obtained from reference TRBV14 and TRBJ2-2, is as follows: EAGVTQFPSHSVIEKGQTVTLRCDPISGHDNLYWYRRVMGKEIKFLLHFVKESKQDESGMPNNRFLAERTGGTYSTLKVQPAELEDSGVYFCASSLLSGGAGTGELFFGEGSRLTVL.

J is TRBJ2-7 and V is TRBV11-3, with 8 bases identical to TRBD2. Germline V gene sequence: CDR1 SGHNT, CDR2 YENEEA. The V segment lost 1 base and the J segment 7 bases; nucleotides outside the gene matches: 15. This CDR3 comprises 17 residues. The CDR3 nucleotides are TGTGCCAGCAGCTTAGGCCCCGGGAGGGAGCCAGATGGGGAGCAGTACTTC. The encoded protein is CASSLGPGREPDGEQYF. Drawing the rest from reference TRBV11-3 and TRBJ2-7, the complete variable domain is EAGVVQSPRYKIIEKKQPVAFWCNPISGHNTLYWYLQNLGQGPELLIRYENEEAVDDSQLPKDRFSAERLKGVDSTLKIQPAELGDSAVYLCASSLGPGREPDGEQYFGPGTRLTVT.

This clone was recorded a few times. The chain combines TRBV5-4 with TRBJ1-1; D is unclear. Germline V gives CDR1 SGHNT, CDR2 YYREEE (reference sequence). This CDR3 comprises 17 residues. Trimming cost V 3 bases and J 0 bases, with 18 bases left between them. CDR3 sequence: CASSSNGRLPLNTEAFF. In DNA form, the CDR3 reads TGTGCCAGCAGCTCTAATGGCAGGCTTCCTTTGAACACTGAAGCTTTCTTT. The variable domain in full, completed from reference TRBV5-4 and TRBJ1-1, reads ETGVTQSPTHLIKTRGQQVTLRCSSQSGHNTVSWYQQALGQGPQFIFQYYREEENGRGNFPPRFSGLQFPNYSSELNVNALELDDSALYLCASSSNGRLPLNTEAFFGQGTRLTVV.

This clone was seen only once. The J gene is TRBJ1-1, the V gene TRBV5-1; a possible D gene is TRBD1 (6 bases). CDR1 and CDR2 from the germline V gene are SGHRS and YFSETQ. This CDR3 contains 16 residues. Trimming took 0 bases from V and 4 from J, leaving 16 bases between them. CDR3 amino acids: CASSLDTGLWGTEAFF. CDR3 bases: TGCGCCAGCAGCTTGGATACAGGGCTGTGGGGCACTGAAGCTTTCTTT.

The DNA of the CDR3 is TGTGCCACCGGCGGGAGATCAGGGGCTAGCTCCTACAATGAGCAGTTCTTC. Its translation: CATGGRSGASSYNEQFF. The rearrangement joins TRBV19 to TRBJ2-1; possible D gene TRBD2, 7 bases. V shed 10 bases and J shed 0 bases, with 22 bases lying between them. The CDR3 runs 17 residues. Germline loops: CDR1 LNHDA, CDR2 SQIVND (reference sequence).